Presented here are 10 T cell receptor beta chains from one specimen sequenced in a study of monozygotic twins with inflammatory bowel disease. TCRdb reprocessed the 5' RACE reads, keeping one entry per CDR3 protein, no DNA. Here the sample table reports roughly 320,000 distinct CDR3 sequences. The sample comprised blood. These TCRs come from a human donor with ulcerative colitis or Crohn's disease, or a healthy co-twin of an affected twin (not recorded which).

The rearrangement uses TRBV7-2 and TRBJ1-2; TCRdb lists TRBD1, though no DNA is available to test this call. Germline values: CDR1 SGHTA, CDR2 FQGNSA. This CDR3 region has 15 residues. This CDR3 reads CASSSTQFRGYGYTF.

Here the CDR3 reads CASSQPQSYNEQFF. The chain recombines TRBV3-1 with TRBJ2-1. Germline-derived CDR1 and CDR2 are LGHDT and YNNKEL (reference sequence). CDR3 length: 14 residues.

CDR3 region: CASSMSSGSLFYNEQFF. The chain combines TRBV19 with TRBJ2-1; TCRdb designates TRBD2, a call that cannot be tested without DNA. Looked up from germline, CDR1 is LNHDA and CDR2 is SQIVND (reference sequence). CDR3 length: 17 amino acids.

The chain couples TRBV6-2 or TRBV6-3 to TRBJ1-5; TCRdb's D call, TRBD1, is unchecked because there is no DNA. The CDR3 spans 15 residues. Germline-derived CDR1 and CDR2 are MNHEY and SVGEGT. The CDR3 loop is CASSSLGGSNQPQHF.

The chain has TRBV5-1 and TRBJ2-7; with no DNA, the TCRdb D assignment of TRBD2 cannot be verified. The CDR3 runs 14 residues. CDR1 SGHRS and CDR2 YFSETQ come from the germline V gene. This chain's CDR3 is CASSTGTRGGEQYF.

The V call is TRBV6-5, the J call TRBJ1-2; TCRdb's D gene call, TRBD1, goes unchecked for lack of DNA. CDR1 is MNHEY and CDR2 is SVGAGI in the germline V gene. This CDR3 region has 17 residues. CDR3 amino acids: CASSYSQGGGGGYGYTF.

The gene calls are TRBV29-1 and TRBJ1-1; TCRdb names TRBD1, which stays unverified in the absence of DNA. Germline V gives CDR1 SQVTM, CDR2 ANQGSEA. The CDR3 totals 12 residues. The CDR3 sequence: CSVRTVNTEAFF.

The chain links TRBV5-6 to TRBJ1-2; TCRdb selects TRBD1, and the lack of DNA leaves this call unchecked. This CDR3 contains 12 residues. In germline, CDR1 is SGHDT, CDR2 YYEEEE. CDR3: CASSPGPMGYTF.

V gene TRBV7-8 combines with J gene TRBJ1-1. The CDR3 loop spans 14 amino acids. Germline assignment: CDR1 SGHVS and CDR2 FQNEAQ. This chain's CDR3 is CASSLGPRNTEAFF.

The chain links TRBV28 to TRBJ2-1; TCRdb lists TRBD2, though no DNA is available to test this call. Germline CDR1 reads MDHEN; CDR2 reads SYDVKM. The CDR3 is 15 amino acids. The chain's CDR3 is CASSWTAGRYNEQFF.